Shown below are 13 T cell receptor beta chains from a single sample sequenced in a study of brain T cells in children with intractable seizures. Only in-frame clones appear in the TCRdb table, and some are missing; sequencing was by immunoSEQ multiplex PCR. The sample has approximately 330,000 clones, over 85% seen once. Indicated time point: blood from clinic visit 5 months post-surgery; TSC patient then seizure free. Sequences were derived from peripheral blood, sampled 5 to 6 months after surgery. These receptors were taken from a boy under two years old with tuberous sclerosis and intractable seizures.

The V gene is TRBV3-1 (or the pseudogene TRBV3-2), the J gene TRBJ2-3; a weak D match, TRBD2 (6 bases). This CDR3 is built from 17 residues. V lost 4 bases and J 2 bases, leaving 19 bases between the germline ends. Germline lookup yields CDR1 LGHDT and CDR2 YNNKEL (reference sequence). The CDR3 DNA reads TGTGCCAGCAGCCCCCTCGGGGGAAACCTTGCCACAGATACGCAGTATTTT. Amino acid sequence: CASSPLGGNLATDTQYF.

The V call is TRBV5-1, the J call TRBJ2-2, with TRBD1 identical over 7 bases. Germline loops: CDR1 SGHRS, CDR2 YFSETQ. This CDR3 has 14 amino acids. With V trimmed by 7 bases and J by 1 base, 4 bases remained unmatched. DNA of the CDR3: TGCGCCAGCCAGGACAGGAGGAACACCGGGGAGCTGTTTTTT. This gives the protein CASQDRRNTGELFF.

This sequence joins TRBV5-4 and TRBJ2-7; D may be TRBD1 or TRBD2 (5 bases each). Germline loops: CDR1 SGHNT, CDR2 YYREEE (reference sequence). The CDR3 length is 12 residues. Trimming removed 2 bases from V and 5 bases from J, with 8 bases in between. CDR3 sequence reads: CASSLMGDEQYF. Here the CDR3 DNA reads TGTGCCAGCAGCTTAATGGGGGACGAGCAGTACTTC.

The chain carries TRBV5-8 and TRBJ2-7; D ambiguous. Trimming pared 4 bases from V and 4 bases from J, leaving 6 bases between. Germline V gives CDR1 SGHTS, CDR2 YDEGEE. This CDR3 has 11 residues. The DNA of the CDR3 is TGTGCCAGCAGCCCTGATTACGAGCAGTACTTC. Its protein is CASSPDYEQYF.

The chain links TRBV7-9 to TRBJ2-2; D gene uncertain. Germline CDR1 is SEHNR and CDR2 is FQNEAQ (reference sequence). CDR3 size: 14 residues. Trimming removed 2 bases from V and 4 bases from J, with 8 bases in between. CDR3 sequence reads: CASSLPTGTGELFF. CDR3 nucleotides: TGTGCCAGCAGCTTACCGACTGGCACCGGGGAGCTGTTTTTT.

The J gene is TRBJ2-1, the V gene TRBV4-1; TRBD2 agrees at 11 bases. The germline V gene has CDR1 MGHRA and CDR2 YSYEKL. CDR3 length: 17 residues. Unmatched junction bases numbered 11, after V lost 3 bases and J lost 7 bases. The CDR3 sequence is CASSHAFTSGGGNEQFF. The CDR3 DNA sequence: TGCGCCAGCAGCCATGCCTTTACTAGCGGGGGTGGGAATGAGCAGTTCTTC.

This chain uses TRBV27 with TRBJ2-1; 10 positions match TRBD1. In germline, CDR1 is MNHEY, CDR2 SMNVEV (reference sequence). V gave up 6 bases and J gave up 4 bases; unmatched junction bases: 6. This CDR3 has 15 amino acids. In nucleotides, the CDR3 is TGTGCCAGCAGGAAGACAGGGGGCAGGTACAATGAGCAGTTCTTC. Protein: CASRKTGGRYNEQFF.

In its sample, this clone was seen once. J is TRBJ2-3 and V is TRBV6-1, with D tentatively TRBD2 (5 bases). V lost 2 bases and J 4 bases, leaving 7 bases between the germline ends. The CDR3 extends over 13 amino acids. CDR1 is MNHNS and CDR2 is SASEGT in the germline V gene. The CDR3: CASSELAADTQYF. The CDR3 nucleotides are TGTGCCAGCAGTGAACTAGCAGCAGATACGCAGTATTTT.

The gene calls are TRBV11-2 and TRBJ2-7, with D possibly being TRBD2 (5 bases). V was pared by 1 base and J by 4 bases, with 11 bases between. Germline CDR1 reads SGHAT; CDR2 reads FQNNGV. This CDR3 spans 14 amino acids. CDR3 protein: CASSLVPRAYEQYF. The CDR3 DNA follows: TGTGCCAGCAGCTTAGTCCCGAGGGCGTACGAGCAGTACTTC.

DNA for the CDR3: TGTGCCAGCAGTCCGGGCTTTAATGAAAAACTGTTTTTT. Its translation is CASSPGFNEKLFF. The chain couples TRBV6-2 or TRBV6-3 to TRBJ1-4, with D unclear. There are 13 residues in the CDR3. The germline CDR1 and CDR2 sequences are MNHEY and SVGEGT. The V end was cut by 5 bases, the J end by 4 bases, with 8 bases between.

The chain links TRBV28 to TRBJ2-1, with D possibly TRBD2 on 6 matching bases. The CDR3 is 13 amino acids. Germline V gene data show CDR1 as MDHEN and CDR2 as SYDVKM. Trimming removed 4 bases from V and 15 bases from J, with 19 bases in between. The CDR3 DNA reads TGTGCCAGCAGTTCCCAAACTAGCTTCCATGGGTTCTTC. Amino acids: CASSSQTSFHGFF.

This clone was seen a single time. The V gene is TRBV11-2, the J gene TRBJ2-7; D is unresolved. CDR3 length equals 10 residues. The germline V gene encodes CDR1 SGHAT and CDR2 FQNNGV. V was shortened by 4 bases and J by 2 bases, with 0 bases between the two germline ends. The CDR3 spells CASSSYEQYF. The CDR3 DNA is TGTGCCAGCAGCTCCTACGAGCAGTACTTC.

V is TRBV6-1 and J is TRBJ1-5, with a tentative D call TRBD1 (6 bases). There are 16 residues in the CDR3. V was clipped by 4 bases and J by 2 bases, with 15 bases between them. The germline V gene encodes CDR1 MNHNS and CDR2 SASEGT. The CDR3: CASSAPEGVGNQPQHF. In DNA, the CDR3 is TGTGCCAGCAGTGCTCCCGAGGGGGTTGGCAATCAGCCCCAGCATTTT.